The source of this T cell receptor beta chain is a study of response to subunit inactivated influenza vaccine (dated by TCRdb to 2016 to 2018). With regard to the full study: To follow how T cells responded to a trivalent subunit inactivated influenza vaccine, the researchers relied on deep quantitative profiling of the T cell receptor repertoire. Broader findings and caveats from the paper: It was suggested by the authors that each seasonal influenza vaccination may recruit only a limited number of new T cells.

On this clonotype: Its antigen remains undetermined. Within one base of it there is no much larger clone, and no base qualities were kept.

Libraries were constructed by RT-PCR. The run used an Illumina HiSeq 2500. The raw public reads went through TCRdb reprocessing: fastp at Q25, MiXCR clone calling, in-frame beta chains kept. Entries are consolidated by CDR3 protein sequence, retaining the most common genes and DNA. This sample is represented by fewer than 550,000 distinct CDR3 sequences; about 25% of them were singletons. The ten largest clonotypes hold approximately 2% of the sample. As encoded in the germline V gene, CDR1 is SGHDT while CDR2 is YYEEEE. The trim is 1 base for V and 6 bases for J, with a gap of 11 bases between the germline ends. From the cysteine through the phenylalanine, the CDR3 covers 15 amino acids. Only CDR3 DNA is held: 45 bases, read in frame from base 1.

This clonotype was sampled from a man between 45 and 60 years old who received an inactivated influenza vaccine. Donor details come from another sample of the same person, matched by shared clones. The sample here was CD4+ T cells sorted from PBMCs, taken 5 to 6 days after vaccination. The chain links TRBV5-6 with TRBJ1-6; the D region possibly corresponds to TRBD1 (5 bases align). The CDR3 protein: CASSLISTANSPLHF. The nucleotide sequence reads as follows: TGTGCCAGCAGCTTGATTTCGACAGCTAATTCACCCCTCCACTTT. Beyond the CDR3, the reference TRBV5-6 and TRBJ1-6 genes provide the residues; the full variable domain reads: DAGVTQSPTHLIKTRGQQVTLRCSPKSGHDTVSWYQQALGQGPQFIFQYYEEEERQRGNFPDRFSGHQFPNYSSELNVNALLLGDSALYLCASSLISTANSPLHFGNGTRLTVT.